This T cell receptor (beta chain) was retrieved from a study of blood T cell repertoires in COVID-19. The wider study: From the United States, Italy and Spain came samples of acute and convalescent COVID-19.

Clones were read by immunoSEQ multiplex PCR, and TCRdb kept only the in-frame ones, dropping some. The table shows 250,000 or so clones, with approximately 89% occurring only once. Clinical history reported by participants formed the basis on which cohorts were assigned. Germline-derived CDR1 and CDR2 are MNHEY and SMNVEV (reference sequence). V was pared by 4 bases and J by 7 bases, with 6 bases of the junction left unmatched. The CDR3 consists of 14 residues. The sample comprised PBMCs or T cells enriched from blood (not recorded which). The clonotype comes from a woman aged 18-30 years who had recovered from COVID-19. The chain joins TRBV27 to TRBJ2-1, with 8 bases fitting TRBD2. The CDR3 nucleotides are TGTGCCAGCAGTTCAAGCGGGAGAGGGAATGAGCAGTTCTTC. Amino acids: CASSSSGRGNEQFF.